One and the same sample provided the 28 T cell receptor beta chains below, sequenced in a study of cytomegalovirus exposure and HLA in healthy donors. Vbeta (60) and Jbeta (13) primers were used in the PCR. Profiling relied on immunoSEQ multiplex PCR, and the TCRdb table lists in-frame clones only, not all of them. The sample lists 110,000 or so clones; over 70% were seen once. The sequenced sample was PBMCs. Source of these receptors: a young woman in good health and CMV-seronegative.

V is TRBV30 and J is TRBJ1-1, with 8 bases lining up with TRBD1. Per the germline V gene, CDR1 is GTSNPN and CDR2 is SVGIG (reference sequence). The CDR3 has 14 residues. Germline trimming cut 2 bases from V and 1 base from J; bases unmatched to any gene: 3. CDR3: CAWSSQGGNTEAFF. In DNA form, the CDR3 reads TGTGCCTGGAGTTCACAGGGGGGGAACACTGAAGCTTTCTTT.

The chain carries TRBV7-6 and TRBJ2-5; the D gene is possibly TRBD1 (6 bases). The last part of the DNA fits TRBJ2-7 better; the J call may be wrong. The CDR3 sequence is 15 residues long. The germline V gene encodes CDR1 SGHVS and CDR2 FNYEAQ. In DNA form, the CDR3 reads TGTGCCAGCAGCTTAGGAGGGACATTGTCCTACGAGCAGTACTTC. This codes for CASSLGGTLSYEQYF.

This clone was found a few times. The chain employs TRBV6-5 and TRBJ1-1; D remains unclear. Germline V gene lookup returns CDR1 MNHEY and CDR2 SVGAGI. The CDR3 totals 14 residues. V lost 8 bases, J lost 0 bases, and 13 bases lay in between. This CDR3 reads CASGMGRVNTEAFF. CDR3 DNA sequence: TGTGCCAGCGGAATGGGGAGGGTGAACACTGAAGCTTTCTTT.

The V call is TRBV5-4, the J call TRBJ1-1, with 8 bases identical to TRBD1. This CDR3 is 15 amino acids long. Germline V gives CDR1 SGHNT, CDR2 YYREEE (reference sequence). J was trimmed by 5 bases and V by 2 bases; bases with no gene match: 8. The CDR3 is CASSFPLQGATEAFF. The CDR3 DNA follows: TGTGCCAGCAGCTTTCCCCTGCAGGGGGCAACTGAAGCTTTCTTT.

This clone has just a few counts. CDR3 nucleotide sequence: TGTGCCAGCAGCTTCTTTGGGGACAGGGGGCAGCCCTATTTGTACGAGCAGTACTTC. Amino acid sequence: CASSFFGDRGQPYLYEQYF. The V call is TRBV7-9, the J call TRBJ2-7; 12 nucleotides align to TRBD1. The CDR3 spans 19 residues. Germline CDR1 SEHNR, CDR2 FQNEAQ (reference sequence). The V segment lost 3 bases and the J segment 4 bases; nucleotides outside the gene matches: 16.

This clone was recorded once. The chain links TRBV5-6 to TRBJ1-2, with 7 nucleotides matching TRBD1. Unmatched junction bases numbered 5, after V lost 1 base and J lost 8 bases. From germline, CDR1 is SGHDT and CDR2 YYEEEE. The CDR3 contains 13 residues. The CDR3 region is CASSLSQGGGYTF. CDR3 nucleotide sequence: TGTGCCAGCAGCTTGTCTCAGGGGGGAGGCTACACCTTC. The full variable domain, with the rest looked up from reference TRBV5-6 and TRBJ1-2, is DAGVTQSPTHLIKTRGQQVTLRCSPKSGHDTVSWYQQALGQGPQFIFQYYEEEERQRGNFPDRFSGHQFPNYSSELNVNALLLGDSALYLCASSLSQGGGYTFGSGTRLTVV.

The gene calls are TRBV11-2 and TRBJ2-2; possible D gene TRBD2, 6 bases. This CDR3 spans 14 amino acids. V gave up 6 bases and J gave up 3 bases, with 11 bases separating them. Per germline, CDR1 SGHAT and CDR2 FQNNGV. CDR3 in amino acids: CASSRGGDTGELFF. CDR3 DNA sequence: TGTGCCAGCAGTCGAGGAGGGGACACCGGGGAGCTGTTTTTT.

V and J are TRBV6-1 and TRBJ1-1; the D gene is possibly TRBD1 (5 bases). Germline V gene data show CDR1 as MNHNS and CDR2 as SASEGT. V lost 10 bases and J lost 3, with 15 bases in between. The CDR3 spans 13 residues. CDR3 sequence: CAISRSGHTEAFF. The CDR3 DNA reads TGTGCCATCTCTAGATCAGGGCACACTGAAGCTTTCTTT.

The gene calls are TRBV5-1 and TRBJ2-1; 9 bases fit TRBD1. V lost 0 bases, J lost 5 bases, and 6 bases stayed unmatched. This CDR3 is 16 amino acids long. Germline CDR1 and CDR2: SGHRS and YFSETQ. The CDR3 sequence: CASSLVGTGRNNEQFF. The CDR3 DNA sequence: TGCGCCAGCAGCTTGGTTGGGACAGGGAGAAACAATGAGCAGTTCTTC.

CDR3 sequence (DNA): TGTGCCAGCAGCGCGGGGACTAGCGGGGGTTACTACGAGCAGTACTTC. It encodes CASSAGTSGGYYEQYF. The chain uses TRBV9 and TRBJ2-7, with 14 bases identical to TRBD2. This CDR3 is built from 16 residues. V shed 3 bases and J 3 bases; nucleotides not matched to a gene: 5. The germline gives CDR1 SGDLS, CDR2 YYNGEE.

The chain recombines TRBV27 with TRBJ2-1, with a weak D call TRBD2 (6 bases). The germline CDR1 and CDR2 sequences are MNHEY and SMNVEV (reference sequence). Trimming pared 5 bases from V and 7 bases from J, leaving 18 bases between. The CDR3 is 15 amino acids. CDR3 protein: CASSLFPEGTNEQFF. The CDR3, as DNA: TGTGCCAGCAGTCTGTTCCCAGAGGGGACTAATGAGCAGTTCTTC.

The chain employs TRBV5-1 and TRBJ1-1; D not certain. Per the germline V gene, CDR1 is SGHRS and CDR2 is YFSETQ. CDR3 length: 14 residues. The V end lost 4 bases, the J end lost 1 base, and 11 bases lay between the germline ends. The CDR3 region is CASSILTGNTEAFF. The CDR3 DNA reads TGCGCCAGCAGCATCCTCACCGGGAACACTGAAGCTTTCTTT.

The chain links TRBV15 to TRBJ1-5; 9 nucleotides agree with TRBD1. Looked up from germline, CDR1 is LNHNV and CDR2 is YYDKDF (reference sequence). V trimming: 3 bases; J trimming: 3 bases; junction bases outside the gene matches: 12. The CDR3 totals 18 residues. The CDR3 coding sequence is TGTGCCACCAGCAGGGTCTGGGTGACAGGGGGACACAATCAGCCCCAGCATTTT. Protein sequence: CATSRVWVTGGHNQPQHF.

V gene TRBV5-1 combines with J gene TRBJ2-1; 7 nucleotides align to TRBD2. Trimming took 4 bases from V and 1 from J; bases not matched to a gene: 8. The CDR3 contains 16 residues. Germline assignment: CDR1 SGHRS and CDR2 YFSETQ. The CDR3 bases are TGCGCCAGCAGCCCGAGCGCACTAGCGTCCTACAATGAGCAGTTCTTC. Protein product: CASSPSALASYNEQFF.

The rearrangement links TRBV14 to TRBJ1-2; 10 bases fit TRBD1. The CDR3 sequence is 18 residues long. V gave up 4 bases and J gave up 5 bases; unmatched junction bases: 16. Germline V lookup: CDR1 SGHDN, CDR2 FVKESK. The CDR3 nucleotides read TGTGCCAGCAGCCTATCGACAGGGGGCTTTAGGCCCAGATATGGCTACACCTTC. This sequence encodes CASSLSTGGFRPRYGYTF.

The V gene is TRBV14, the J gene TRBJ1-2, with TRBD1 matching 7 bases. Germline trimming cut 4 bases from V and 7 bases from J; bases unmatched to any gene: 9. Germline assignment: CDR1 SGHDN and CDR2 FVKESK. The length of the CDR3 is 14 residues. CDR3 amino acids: CASSPSTGVSGYTF. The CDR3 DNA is TGTGCCAGCAGCCCCTCTACAGGGGTGAGTGGCTACACCTTC.

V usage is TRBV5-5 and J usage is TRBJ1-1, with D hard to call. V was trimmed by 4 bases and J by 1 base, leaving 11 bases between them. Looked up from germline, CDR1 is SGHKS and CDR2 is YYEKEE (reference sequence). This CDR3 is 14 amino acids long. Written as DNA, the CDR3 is TGTGCCAGCAGCGTCGGTTCATCGAACACTGAAGCTTTCTTT. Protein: CASSVGSSNTEAFF.

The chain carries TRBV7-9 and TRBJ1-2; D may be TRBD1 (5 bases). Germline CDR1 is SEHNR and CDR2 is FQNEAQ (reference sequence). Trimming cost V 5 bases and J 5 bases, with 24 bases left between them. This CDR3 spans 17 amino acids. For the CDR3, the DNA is TGTGCCAGCAGCCCACGCGGGGGACCGAGCTTTGGGTATGGCTACACCTTC. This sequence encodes CASSPRGGPSFGYGYTF.

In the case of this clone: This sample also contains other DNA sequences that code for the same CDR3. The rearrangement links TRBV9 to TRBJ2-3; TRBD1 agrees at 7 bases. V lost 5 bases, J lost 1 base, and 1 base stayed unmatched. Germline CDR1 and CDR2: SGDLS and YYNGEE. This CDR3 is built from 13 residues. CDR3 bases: TGTGCCAGCAGAGGACAGGGCACAGATACGCAGTATTTT. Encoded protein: CASRGQGTDTQYF.

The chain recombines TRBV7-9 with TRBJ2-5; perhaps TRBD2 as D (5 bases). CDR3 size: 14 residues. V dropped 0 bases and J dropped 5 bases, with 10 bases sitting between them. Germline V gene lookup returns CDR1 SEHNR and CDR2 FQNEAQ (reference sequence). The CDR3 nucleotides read TGTGCCAGCAGCTTAGCGGGAGTGAGGGAGACCCAGTACTTC. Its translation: CASSLAGVRETQYF.

The CDR3 loop reads CASGGAVMYEQYF. The CDR3 DNA sequence: TGTGCCAGCGGGGGCGCGGTGATGTACGAGCAGTACTTC. The chain joins TRBV6-5 to TRBJ2-7, with a weak D call TRBD1 (6 bases). Trimming took 8 bases from V and 4 from J, leaving 15 bases between them. This CDR3 spans 13 amino acids. Germline V gene data show CDR1 as MNHEY and CDR2 as SVGAGI.

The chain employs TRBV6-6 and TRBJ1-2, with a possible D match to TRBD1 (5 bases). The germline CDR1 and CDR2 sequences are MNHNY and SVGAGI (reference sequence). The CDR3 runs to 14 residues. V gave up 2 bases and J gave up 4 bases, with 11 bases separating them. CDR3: CASSYAVGGYGYTF. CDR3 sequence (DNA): TGTGCCAGCAGTTACGCGGTCGGGGGCTATGGCTACACCTTC.

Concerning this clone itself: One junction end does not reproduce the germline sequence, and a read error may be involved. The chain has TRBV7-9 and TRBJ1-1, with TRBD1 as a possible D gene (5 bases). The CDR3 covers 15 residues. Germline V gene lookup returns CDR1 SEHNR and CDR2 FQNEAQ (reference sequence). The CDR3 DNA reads TGTTCCAGCAGCTTATCAGGGAGGCCCCACACTGAAGCTTTCTTT. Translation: CSSSLSGRPHTEAFF. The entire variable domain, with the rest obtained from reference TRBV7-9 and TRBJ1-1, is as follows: DTGVSQNPRHKITKRGQNVTFRCDPISEHNRLYWYRQTLGQGPEFLTYFQNEAQLEKSRLLSDRFSAERPKGSFSTLEIQRTEQGDSAMYLCSSSLSGRPHTEAFFGQGTRLTVV.

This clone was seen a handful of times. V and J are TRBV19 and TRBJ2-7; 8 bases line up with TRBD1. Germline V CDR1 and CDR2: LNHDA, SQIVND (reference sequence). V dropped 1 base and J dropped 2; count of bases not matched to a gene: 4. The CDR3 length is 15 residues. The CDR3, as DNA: TGTGCCAGTAGTATAGGCGGGACAGGAGCCTACGAGCAGTACTTC. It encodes CASSIGGTGAYEQYF.

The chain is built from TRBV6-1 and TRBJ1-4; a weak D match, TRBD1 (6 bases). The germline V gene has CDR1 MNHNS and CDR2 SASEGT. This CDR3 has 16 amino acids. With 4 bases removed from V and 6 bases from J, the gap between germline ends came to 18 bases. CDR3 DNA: TGTGCCAGCAGTGGCGGGCGGACAGACTTCTATGAAAAACTGTTTTTT. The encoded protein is CASSGGRTDFYEKLFF.

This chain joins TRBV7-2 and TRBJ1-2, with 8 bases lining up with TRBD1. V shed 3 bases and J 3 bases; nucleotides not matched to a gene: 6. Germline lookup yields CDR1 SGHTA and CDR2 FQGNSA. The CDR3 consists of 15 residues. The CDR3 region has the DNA TGTGCCAGCAGCTTGGGGACAGGCACCCACTATGGCTACACCTTC. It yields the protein CASSLGTGTHYGYTF.

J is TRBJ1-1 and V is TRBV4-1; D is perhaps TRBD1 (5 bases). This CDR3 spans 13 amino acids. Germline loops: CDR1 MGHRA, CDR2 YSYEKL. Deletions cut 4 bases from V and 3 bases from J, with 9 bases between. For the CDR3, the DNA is TGCGCCAGCAGCCGGGAGGGGTACACTGAAGCTTTCTTT. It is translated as CASSREGYTEAFF.

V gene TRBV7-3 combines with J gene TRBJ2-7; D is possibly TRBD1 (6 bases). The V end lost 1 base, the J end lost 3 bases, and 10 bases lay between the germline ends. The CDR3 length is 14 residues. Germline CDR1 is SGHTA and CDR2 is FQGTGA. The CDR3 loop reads CASSLSTGNYEQYF. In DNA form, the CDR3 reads TGTGCCAGCAGCTTAAGCACAGGGAACTACGAGCAGTACTTC.